The T cell receptor (beta chain) described here comes from a study of control samples from healthy donors and cancer patients. Germline CDR1 is SGHTA and CDR2 is FQGNSA. There are 14 residues in the CDR3. The germline V and J ends were trimmed by 4 bases and 2 bases, with 9 bases remaining between them. Measured with immunoSEQ multiplex PCR; TCRdb has only the in-frame clones, and not every one. The data show around 100,000 clones, more than 85% seen once. This receptor was taken from a man in his 60s with lung cancer. The chain couples TRBV7-2 to TRBJ2-4; no reliable D call. The sequencing sample was made of PBMCs. The CDR3 DNA is TGTGCCAGCAGCTCAGGTTATACCAAAAACATTCAGTACTTC. Encoded protein: CASSSGYTKNIQYF.